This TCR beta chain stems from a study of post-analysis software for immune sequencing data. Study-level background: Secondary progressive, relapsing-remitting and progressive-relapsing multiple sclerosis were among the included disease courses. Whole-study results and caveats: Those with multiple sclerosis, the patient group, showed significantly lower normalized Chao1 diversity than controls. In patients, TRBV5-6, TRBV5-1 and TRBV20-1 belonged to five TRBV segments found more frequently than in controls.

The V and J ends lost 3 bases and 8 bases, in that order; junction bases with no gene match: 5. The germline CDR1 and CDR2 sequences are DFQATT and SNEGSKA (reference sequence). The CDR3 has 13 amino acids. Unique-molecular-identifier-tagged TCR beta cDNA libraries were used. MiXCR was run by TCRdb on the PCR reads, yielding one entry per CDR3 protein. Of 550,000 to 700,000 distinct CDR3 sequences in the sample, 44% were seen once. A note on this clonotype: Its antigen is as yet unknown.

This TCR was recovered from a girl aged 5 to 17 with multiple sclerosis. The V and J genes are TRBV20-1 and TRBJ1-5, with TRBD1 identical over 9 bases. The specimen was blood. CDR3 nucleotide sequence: TGCAGTGCTAGCTCGACAGGGGGGAAGCCCCAGCATTTT. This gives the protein CSASSTGGKPQHF.